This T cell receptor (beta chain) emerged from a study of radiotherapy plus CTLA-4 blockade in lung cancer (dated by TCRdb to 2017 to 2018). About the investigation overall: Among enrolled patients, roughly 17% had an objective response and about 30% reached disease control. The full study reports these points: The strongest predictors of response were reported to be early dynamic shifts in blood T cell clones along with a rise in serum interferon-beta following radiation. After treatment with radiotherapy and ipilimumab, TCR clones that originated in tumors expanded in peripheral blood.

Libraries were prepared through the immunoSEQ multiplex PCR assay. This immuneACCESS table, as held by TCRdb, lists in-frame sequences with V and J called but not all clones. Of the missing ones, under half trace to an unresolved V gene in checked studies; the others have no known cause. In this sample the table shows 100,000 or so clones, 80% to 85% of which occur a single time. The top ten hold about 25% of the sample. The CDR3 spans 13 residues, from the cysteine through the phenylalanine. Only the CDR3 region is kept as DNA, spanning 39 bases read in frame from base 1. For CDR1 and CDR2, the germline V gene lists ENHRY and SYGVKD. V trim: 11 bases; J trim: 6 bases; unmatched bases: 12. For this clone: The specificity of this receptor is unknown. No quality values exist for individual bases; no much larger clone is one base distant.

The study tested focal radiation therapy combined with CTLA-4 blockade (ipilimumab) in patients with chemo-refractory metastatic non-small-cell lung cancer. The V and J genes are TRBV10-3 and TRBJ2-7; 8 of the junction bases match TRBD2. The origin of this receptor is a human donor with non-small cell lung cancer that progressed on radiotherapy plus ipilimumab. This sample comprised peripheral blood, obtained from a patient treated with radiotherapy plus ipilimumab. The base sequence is TGTGCCCCAAGGAGCGGGAGAATCGCCGAGCAGTACTTC. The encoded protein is CAPRSGRIAEQYF.